This T cell receptor (beta chain) emerged from a study of blood T cell repertoires in COVID-19. Study as a whole: Samples of COVID-19 (acute and convalescent) were obtained from the United States, Italy and Spain. The analysed material was cDNA or gDNA that came from T cells, B-cell-depleted T cells, or PBMCs.

The germline V gene has CDR1 MDHEN and CDR2 SYDVKM. This CDR3 is built from 13 residues. V was clipped by 5 bases and J by 4 bases, with 9 bases between them. Original data processing: Researchers report that nucleated cell counts were estimated from reference gene primer amplification. TCRdb's copy holds only in-frame clones and misses some; the assay was immunoSEQ multiplex PCR. V and J calls and clone size are given by that table; D and trimming were obtained from the DNA. The sample lists around 150,000 clones, more than 80% occurring once. The clonotype was recovered from a woman in her sixties with active COVID-19. Input material: peripheral blood. The J gene is TRBJ2-1, the V gene TRBV28; no clear D gene. The CDR3 DNA is TGTGCCAGCAGTATATTAGTGTACAATGAGCAGTTCTTC. Translating it yields CASSILVYNEQFF.